This T cell receptor (beta chain) was obtained from a study of blood T cell repertoires in COVID-19 (TCRdb year 2020). Turning to the overall study: The collaborator samples originated in the United States, Italy and Spain and spanned the acute and convalescent phases of COVID-19. The samples were drawn from the first 160 participants of the ongoing ImmuneRACE study and from 1,200 or so subjects provided by 6 global collaborators. The repertoires were made available in a free public database intended to serve as a resource for research on the immune response to SARS-CoV-2. Where available, HLA class I and class II types were taken from metadata supplied by the sample provider and were not determined by assay-based typing. The prospective study material was composed of cDNA or gDNA derived from T cells, B-cell-depleted T cells, or PBMCs. The sample metadata nearly always contained a de-identified subject ID, COVID-19 status, age in years and sex. The dataset comprised deeply sampled blood TCRbeta repertoires from subjects exposed to, actively infected with, or recovered from COVID-19. Paper-wide results and their limitations: The amount of clinical and demographic metadata varied by source and participant and was provided uncurated.

Worth noting for this clone: The antigen it binds to is not known. No qualities accompany the bases; no much larger clone lies one base away.

TCRbeta CDR3 regions were amplified from genomic DNA by means of the immunoSEQ Assay, a bias-controlled multiplex PCR. The source study handled its data this way. The number of nucleated cells in each sample was estimated by amplification of reference gene primers within the assay. To quantify the absolute abundance of each unique TCRbeta CDR3 rearrangement, sequence reads were collapsed and filtered. For each sample, productive Simpson clonality was calculated as the square root of Simpson's diversity index over productive rearrangements. Entries here come from immuneACCESS through TCRdb and include only in-frame sequences with V and J called. Some clones fail to appear in such tables; in the studies checked, an unresolved V gene covers under half of the shortfall, and the cause of the remainder is unknown. V and J calls and clone size follow that table, whereas D and trimming were derived from the DNA. Here the sample has under 300,000 clones; about 88% occur a single time. The biggest ten clones account for roughly 2% of the sample.

Reading from cysteine to phenylalanine, the CDR3 counts 13 amino acids. The retained sequence is limited to the CDR3, 39 bases, with the frame set at the first base. Looking up the germline V gene yields CDR1 MNHEY and CDR2 SVGAGI. V is shortened by 6 bases, J by 2 bases, and the region joining them spans 10 bases. A second Seattle source provided samples from volunteer blood donors who had recovered from COVID-19. The collaborating institutions used their own protocols to collect whole blood in K2EDTA tubes. Collaborator samples were shipped for TCRbeta analysis as frozen whole blood, isolated PBMCs, or DNA extracted from either sample type.

Sequencing input: peripheral blood. The clonotype comes from a woman between 40 and 50 years old who had recovered from COVID-19. Recombination linked TRBV6-5 to TRBJ1-1; TRBD1 might be the D gene, on 5 matching bases. CDR3 reads: CASRNQGNTEAFF. The sequence in DNA is TGTGCCAGCAGGAATCAGGGTAACACTGAAGCTTTCTTT.